The sequence of this TCR beta chain was determined in a study of neurological immune-mediated disorders. Study-wide points: TCR-beta repertoires seemed private in all groups, with no expanded CDR3 amino acid sequences shared.

Source material was 2 million unsorted PBMCs, stored at -80 °C in RNAlater. Trimming stripped 4 bases from V and 2 bases from J, with 13 bases between. The CDR3 loop spans 15 amino acids. Looked up from germline, CDR1 is SGHKS and CDR2 is YYEKEE (reference sequence). This clonotype occurred many times. Its antigen is not identified. The cDNA was generated by 5'RACE with 10-nucleotide random UMIs. Every sequencing run returned over 190 million TCR-beta sequences, which were derived from 15-18 subjects. MiXCR, applied by TCRdb to the 5' RACE reads, yields one record per CDR3 protein. The sample contains 55,000 to 70,000 distinct CDR3 sequences, about an eighth of which appear only once.

What was sequenced was PBMCs. The receptor's source is a man in his fifties or sixties in good health. The rearrangement joins TRBV5-5 to TRBJ2-1; D call uncertain. CDR3 loop: CASSPDGITYNEQFF. In nucleotides, the CDR3 is TGTGCCAGCAGCCCCGACGGAATAACCTACAATGAGCAGTTCTTC.